What follows describes a single T cell receptor (beta chain). Relative to the germline gene, one junction end is altered; a read error may explain this. This entry is derived from a study of blood T cell repertoires in COVID-19. Sequenced by immunoSEQ multiplex PCR; TCRdb stores in-frame clones only, minus some. Of 110,000 to 150,000 clones in the sample, 75% to 90% were seen once. The CDR3 runs 11 residues. CDR1 is GTSNPN, CDR2 SVGIG, per germline (reference sequence). The receptor's source is a man aged 55-75 years who had recovered from COVID-19. Sequenced sample: PBMCs or T cells enriched from blood (not recorded which). The chain couples TRBV30 to TRBJ2-7; perhaps TRBD1 as D (6 bases). In nucleotides, the CDR3 is TGTGCTTGGAGGTGGGGACATGAGCAGTACTTC. This sequence encodes CAWRWGHEQYF.